This entry features one T cell receptor beta chain sequence. This clonotype has ten or more counts. Its recognized antigen is unknown. Base qualities are missing; no much larger clone stands one base away. This sample is part of a study of regulatory T cells in long-lasting Graves disease (dated by TCRdb to the early 2020s). Concerning the study at large: Newly diagnosed Graves' disease patients had taken antithyroid drugs for less than 3 months. This study used TCR sequencing and RNA sequencing of peripheral blood to compare persistent Graves' disease patients against newly diagnosed Graves' disease patients. The study took place in China and was registered as a clinical trial. A total of roughly 35 samples underwent TCR sequencing: about 13 from persistent and about 20 from newly diagnosed Graves' disease patients.

V gives up 1 base and J gives up 4 bases, and the segment between their germline ends measures 8 bases. Including cysteine and phenylalanine, the CDR3 has 13 amino acids. Here the CDR3 DNA is all that survives: 39 bases in frame from base 1. The time point label corresponds to: newly diagnosed GD, antithyroid drugs for less than 3 months. RNA was extracted from PBMCs in TRIzol for both TCR sequencing and RNA sequencing. Graves' disease was diagnosed according to American Thyroid Association guidelines. Patients were recruited from an endocrinology department in Xi'an, China. From each patient, approximately 9.9 milliliters of peripheral blood was collected into an EDTA anticoagulant tube. PBMCs were isolated by Ficoll Paque Plus density gradient separation without further T cell sorting. An Agilent 2100 Bioanalyzer and agarose gel were used to check RNA quality, while a NanoDrop 2000 measured RNA concentration.

The protocol used for the library was multiplex PCR. Sequencing was performed on an Illumina HiSeq 4000. To build TCR beta libraries, CDR3 regions were amplified by Arm-PCR using iRepertoire HTBI primers. PCR products were gel purified before sequencing. As for how the authors treated the data: A total of fewer than 80 TRBV and 14 TRBJ segments were identified across samples and were used for gene usage analysis of CDR3 amino acid clonotypes. COPE and FqMerger were used to merge the filtered high-quality paired reads into contigs. BLAST was used to align contigs to the IMGT TRBV, TRBD and TRBJ reference genes, and CDR3 was defined following IMGT. Clonotypes above 0.1% frequency were classified as highly expanded clones. Repertoire diversity was measured by Shannon entropy, and V-J evenness by the Gini coefficient. A clonotype was considered public if more than one individual shared it. TCRdb ran its own pipeline on the public reads, namely fastp trimming at Q25 and MiXCR clone calling, and kept in-frame beta chains. For every CDR3 protein sequence, its rows merge into one entry that carries the most common genes and DNA. The V and J calls were not made by the authors but by TCRdb's processing. Within this sample are 450,000 to 650,000 distinct CDR3 sequences, with approximately 16% of them counted one time only. The leading ten clones occupy roughly 25% of the sample.

General findings and caveats noted by the study authors: The authors noted that the small sample size was a limitation that may lower accuracy. Patients with persistent disease shared more public clonotypes (around 2,500) than newly diagnosed patients did (roughly 970). Persistent disease showed preferential use of TRBV28, TRBJ1-2 and TRBJ2-5, whereas newly diagnosed disease favored TRBV20-1 and TRBJ2-1. Because the primary lesion, thyroid tissue, could not be accessed, the study looked at peripheral blood alone. Persistent Graves' disease patients showed lower TCR Shannon entropy and fewer highly expanded clones than newly diagnosed patients, suggesting clonal expansion. Sequencing and analysis were limited to the TCR beta chain.

The sample was also linked to a second study, of T cells in Graves' hyperthyroidism and ophthalmopathy. The second source states: Stable Graves' hyperthyroidism was defined as the absence of progression to ophthalmopathy over 18 months of follow-up. Hyperthyroidism patients were newly diagnosed, with disease duration under 2 months, and aged 18 to 65 years. Exclusion was applied to patients with uncontrolled infections, other autoimmune diseases, pregnancy or lactation. Diagnoses relied on clinical symptoms, serum thyroxine and TRAb, thyroid ultrasound and orbital computed tomography. The TCR CDR3 was subjected to a first round of RT-PCR using the HTBI primer set and the Qiagen OneStep RT-PCR kit. Most expanded thyroid clonotypes (frequency above 0.001) were also found in blood, which suggests that blood repertoires may mirror thyroid immune responses. In cross-validation, a model built on a 13 V-J signature told ophthalmopathy apart from stable hyperthyroidism with 85% to 90% sensitivity and approximately 81% specificity, and in testing the same model reached 80%/75%. In validation, the model predicted progression to ophthalmopathy a median of 6.5 months before onset, with about 70% sensitivity and about 75% specificity. To identify distinguishing TCR V-J signatures, a discovery cohort of about 100 patients was used, comprising some 45 with Graves' ophthalmopathy and approximately 57 with stable Graves' hyperthyroidism. Prospective prediction of ophthalmopathy was tested in an independent validation cohort consisting of some 20 hyperthyroidism patients and about 17 patients who later progressed to ophthalmopathy. For training and testing, the roughly 93 patients in the discovery cohort were randomly divided in a 7:3 ratio. In addition, the study compared T-cell repertoires in thyroid tissue and in blood from several Graves' hyperthyroidism patients. After sampling, hyperthyroidism patients received methimazole starting at 30 mg daily, and ophthalmopathy patients received high-dose intravenous methylprednisolone. Libraries were constructed in a second round of multiplex PCR, after which size selection and purification were performed. Sequencing of the libraries was done on an Illumina HiSeq2000 using paired-end 100 bp reads. SOAPnuke was used to process the raw data, throwing out any read that contained adapters or uncalled bases, had a mean Phred below 15, or lacked an exact constant-primer or identifier match. High-quality paired reads were merged using COPE v1.2.5, and each unique nucleotide sequence was defined as a clonotype. MiTCR v1.1 was used to align clonotypes to the IMGT TRBV, TRBD and TRBJ reference segments. The analysis was restricted to V-J combinations with a frequency above 0.0001, which together covered over 99% of the repertoires. The TCS score was defined as F50 (clonal expansion) divided by E x V (chaos), with BLOSUM62-based TCRdist calculated between CDR3 peptides within each V-J. Welch's t-statistics and random forest reduced 500 to 650 V-J features to some 14, which were used in a naive Bayes classifier (R e1071). Sample size was not statistically predetermined, and blinding of investigators to group allocation was not performed. According to the paper, TCR Vbeta CDR3 sequencing was carried out on some 130 peripheral blood samples, which came from 40 to 45 ophthalmopathy, around 75 hyperthyroidism and about 17 progressor patients.

The sequenced sample was peripheral blood mononuclear cells (PBMCs), obtained at new diagnosis, from a patient treated with antithyroid drugs. The sequence links TRBV12-3 or TRBV12-4 to TRBJ2-7; the D gene is perhaps TRBD1, on 5 matching bases. The clonotype was recovered from a woman aged 40 to 65 with Graves disease. Donor details come from another sample of the same person, matched by shared clones. The CDR3 reads as follows: CASSLGGQYEQYF. The DNA reads TGTGCCAGCAGTTTAGGGGGCCAGTACGAGCAGTACTTC.